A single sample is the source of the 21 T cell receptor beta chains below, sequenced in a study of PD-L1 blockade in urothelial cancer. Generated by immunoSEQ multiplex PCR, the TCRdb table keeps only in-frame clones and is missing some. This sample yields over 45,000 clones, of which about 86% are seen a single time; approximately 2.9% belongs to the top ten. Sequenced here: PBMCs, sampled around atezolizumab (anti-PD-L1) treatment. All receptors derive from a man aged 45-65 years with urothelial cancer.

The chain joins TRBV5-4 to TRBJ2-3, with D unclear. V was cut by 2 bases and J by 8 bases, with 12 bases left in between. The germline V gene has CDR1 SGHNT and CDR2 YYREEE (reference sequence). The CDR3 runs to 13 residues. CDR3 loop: CASSLSPSGTQYF. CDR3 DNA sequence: TGTGCCAGCAGCTTAAGCCCGTCTGGTACGCAGTATTTT.

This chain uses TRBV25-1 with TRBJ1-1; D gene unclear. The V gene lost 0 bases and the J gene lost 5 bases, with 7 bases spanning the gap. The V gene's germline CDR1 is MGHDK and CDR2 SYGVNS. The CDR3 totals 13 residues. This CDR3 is CASSEYRGTEAFF. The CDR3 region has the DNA TGTGCCAGCAGTGAATATCGGGGAACTGAAGCTTTCTTT.

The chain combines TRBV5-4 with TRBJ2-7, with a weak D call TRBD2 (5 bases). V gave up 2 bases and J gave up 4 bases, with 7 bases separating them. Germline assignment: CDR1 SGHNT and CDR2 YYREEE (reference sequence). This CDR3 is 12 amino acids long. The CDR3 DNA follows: TGTGCCAGCAGCTTTGGAGGTTACGAGCAGTACTTC. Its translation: CASSFGGYEQYF.

CDR3 bases: TGTGCCAGCAGCTCCGGACTAGATGGGACCCAGTACTTC. It translates to CASSSGLDGTQYF. The chain uses TRBV7-6 and TRBJ2-5, with 7 bases that match TRBD2. This CDR3 has 13 amino acids. The trim removed 4 bases at V and 7 bases at J, leaving 6 bases unmatched. Germline loops: CDR1 SGHVS, CDR2 FNYEAQ.

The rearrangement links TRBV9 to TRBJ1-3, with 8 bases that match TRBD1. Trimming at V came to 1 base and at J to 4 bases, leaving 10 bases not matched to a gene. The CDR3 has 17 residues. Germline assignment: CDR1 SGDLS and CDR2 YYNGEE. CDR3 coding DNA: TGTGCCAGCAGCGTAAGGGACAGGCCCTTCTCGGGAAACACCATATATTTT. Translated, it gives CASSVRDRPFSGNTIYF.

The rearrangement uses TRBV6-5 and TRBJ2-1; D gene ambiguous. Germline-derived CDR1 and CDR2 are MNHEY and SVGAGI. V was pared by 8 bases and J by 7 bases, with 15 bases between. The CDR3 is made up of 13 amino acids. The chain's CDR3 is CASRRLELNEQFF. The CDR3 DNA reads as TGTGCCAGCCGTAGACTGGAATTGAATGAGCAGTTCTTC.

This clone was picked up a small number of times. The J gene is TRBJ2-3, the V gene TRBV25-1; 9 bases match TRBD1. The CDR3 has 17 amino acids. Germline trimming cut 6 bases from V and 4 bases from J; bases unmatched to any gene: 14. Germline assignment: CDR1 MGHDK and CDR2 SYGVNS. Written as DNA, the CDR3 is TGTGCCAGCAGCCTCCAAGGACGGGGACAGGGCTCAGATACGCAGTATTTT. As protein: CASSLQGRGQGSDTQYF.

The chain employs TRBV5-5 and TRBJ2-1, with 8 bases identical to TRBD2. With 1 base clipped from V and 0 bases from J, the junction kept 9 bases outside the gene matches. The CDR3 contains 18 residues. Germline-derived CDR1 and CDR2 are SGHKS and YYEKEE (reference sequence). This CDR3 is CASSLTRLATSSYNEQFF. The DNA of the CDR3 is TGTGCCAGCAGCTTGACGCGACTAGCGACGAGCTCCTACAATGAGCAGTTCTTC. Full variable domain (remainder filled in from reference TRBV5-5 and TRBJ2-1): DAGVTQSPTHLIKTRGQQVTLRCSPISGHKSVSWYQQVLGQGPQFIFQYYEKEERGRGNFPDRFSARQFPNYSSELNVNALLLGDSALYLCASSLTRLATSSYNEQFFGPGTRLTVL.

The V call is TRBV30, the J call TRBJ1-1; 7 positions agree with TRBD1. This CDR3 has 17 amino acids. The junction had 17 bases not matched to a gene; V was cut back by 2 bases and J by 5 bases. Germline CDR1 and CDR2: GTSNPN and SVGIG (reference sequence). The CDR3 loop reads CAWSSSLVRDRGTEAFF. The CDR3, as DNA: TGTGCCTGGAGTTCTTCTCTCGTCAGGGACAGAGGAACTGAAGCTTTCTTT.

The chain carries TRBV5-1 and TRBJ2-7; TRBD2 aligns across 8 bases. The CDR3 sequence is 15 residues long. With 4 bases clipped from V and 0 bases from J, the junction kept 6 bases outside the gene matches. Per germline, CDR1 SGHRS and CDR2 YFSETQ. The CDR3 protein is CASSTTSGSSYEQYF. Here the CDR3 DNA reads TGCGCCAGCAGCACTACCAGCGGGAGCTCCTACGAGCAGTACTTC. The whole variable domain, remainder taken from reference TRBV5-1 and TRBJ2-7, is KAGVTQTPRYLIKTRGQQVTLSCSPISGHRSVSWYQQTPGQGLQFLFEYFSETQRNKGNFPGRFSGRQFSNSRSEMNVSTLELGDSALYLCASSTTSGSSYEQYFGPGTRLTVT.

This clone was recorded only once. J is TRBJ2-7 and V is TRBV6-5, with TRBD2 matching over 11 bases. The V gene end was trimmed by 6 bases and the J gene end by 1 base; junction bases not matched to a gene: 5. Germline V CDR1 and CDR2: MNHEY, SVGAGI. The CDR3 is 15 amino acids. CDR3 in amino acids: CASRAGTSGSYEQYF. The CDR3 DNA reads TGTGCCAGCAGGGCCGGGACTAGCGGATCCTACGAGCAGTACTTC.

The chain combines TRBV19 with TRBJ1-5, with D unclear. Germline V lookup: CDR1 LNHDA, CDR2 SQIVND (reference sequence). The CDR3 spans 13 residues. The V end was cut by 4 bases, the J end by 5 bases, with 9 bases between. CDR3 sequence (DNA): TGTGCCAGTAGTAGCGGTTTTTATCAGCCCCAGCATTTT. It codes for CASSSGFYQPQHF.

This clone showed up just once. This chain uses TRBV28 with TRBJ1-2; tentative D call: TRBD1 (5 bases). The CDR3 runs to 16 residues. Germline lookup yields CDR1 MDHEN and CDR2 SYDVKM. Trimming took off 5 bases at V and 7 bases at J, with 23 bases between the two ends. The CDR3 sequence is CASSRKGLGVRSGYTF. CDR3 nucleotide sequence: TGTGCCAGCAGTCGAAAGGGGCTAGGGGTAAGGAGTGGCTACACCTTC.

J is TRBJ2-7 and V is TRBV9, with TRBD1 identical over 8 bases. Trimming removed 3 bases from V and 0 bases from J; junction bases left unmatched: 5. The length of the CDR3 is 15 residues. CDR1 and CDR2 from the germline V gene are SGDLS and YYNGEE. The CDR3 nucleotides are TGTGCCAGCAGCGAACAGGGGGTCAGCTCCTACGAGCAGTACTTC. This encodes CASSEQGVSSYEQYF.

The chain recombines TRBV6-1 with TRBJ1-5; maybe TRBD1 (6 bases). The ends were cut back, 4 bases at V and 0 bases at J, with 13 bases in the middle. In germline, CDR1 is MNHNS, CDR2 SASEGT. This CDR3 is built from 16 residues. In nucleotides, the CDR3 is TGTGCCAGCAGTGGGGACATCCCCTATAGCAATCAGCCCCAGCATTTT. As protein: CASSGDIPYSNQPQHF.

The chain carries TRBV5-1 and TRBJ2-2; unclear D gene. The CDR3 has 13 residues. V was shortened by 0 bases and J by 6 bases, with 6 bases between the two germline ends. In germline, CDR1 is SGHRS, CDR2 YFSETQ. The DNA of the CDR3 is TGCGCCAGCAGCTTGGACGGAGCCGGGGAGCTGTTTTTT. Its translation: CASSLDGAGELFF.

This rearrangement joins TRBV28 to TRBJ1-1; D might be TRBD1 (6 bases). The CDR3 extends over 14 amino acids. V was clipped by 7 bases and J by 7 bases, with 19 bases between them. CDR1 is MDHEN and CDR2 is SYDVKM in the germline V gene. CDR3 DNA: TGTGCCAGCACACCCGGAGGTTGGGGGCATGAAGCTTTCTTT. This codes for CASTPGGWGHEAFF.

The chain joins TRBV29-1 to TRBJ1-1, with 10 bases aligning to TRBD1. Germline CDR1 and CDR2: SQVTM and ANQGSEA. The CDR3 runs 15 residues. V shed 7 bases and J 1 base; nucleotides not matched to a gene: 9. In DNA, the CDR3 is TGCAGCGCGCGACAGGGGGCAGGGAGGAACACTGAAGCTTTCTTT. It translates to CSARQGAGRNTEAFF.

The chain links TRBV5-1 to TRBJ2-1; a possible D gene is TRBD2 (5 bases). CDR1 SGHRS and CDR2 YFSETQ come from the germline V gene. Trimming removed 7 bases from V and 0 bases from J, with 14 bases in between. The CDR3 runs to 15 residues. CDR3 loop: CASRLLTSSYNEQFF. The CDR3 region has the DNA TGCGCCAGCCGACTCCTAACTAGCTCCTACAATGAGCAGTTCTTC.

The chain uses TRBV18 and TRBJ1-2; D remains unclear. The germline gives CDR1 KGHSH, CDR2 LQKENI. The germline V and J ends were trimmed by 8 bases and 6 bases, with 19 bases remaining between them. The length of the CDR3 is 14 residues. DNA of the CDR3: TGTGCCAGCCTGCCGGTGGCAGGCGAAAATGGCTACACCTTC. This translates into CASLPVAGENGYTF.

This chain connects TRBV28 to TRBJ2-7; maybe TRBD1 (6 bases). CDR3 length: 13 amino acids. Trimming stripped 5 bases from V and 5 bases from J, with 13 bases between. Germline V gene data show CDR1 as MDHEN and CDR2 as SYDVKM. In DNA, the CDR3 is TGTGCCAGCAGTCCACGTCACAGGGACGAGCAGTACTTC. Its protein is CASSPRHRDEQYF.